The T cell receptor (beta chain) described here comes from a study of T cell responses to AZD1222 COVID-19 vaccine. The CDR3 sequence is 15 residues long. Trimming removed 1 base at V and 3 bases at J, with 9 bases between. CDR1 and CDR2 from the germline V gene are LGHDT and YNNKEL (reference sequence). Some clones are missing from TCRdb's copy, which holds only in-frame ones; the method was immunoSEQ multiplex PCR. The sample holds approximately 160,000 clones, about 92% seen once. With respect to this clone: Its specificity is not known.

The study, taken as a whole, reports: Repertoires were sampled only after the peak T cell response.

Sequences were derived from peripheral blood, sampled 28 days after the second AZD1222 dose. The rearrangement joins TRBV3-1 (or the pseudogene TRBV3-2) to TRBJ2-2; D unresolved. This clonotype originated in an adult who received the AZD1222 COVID-19 vaccine. The CDR3 sequence: CASSQAAVDTGELFF. The CDR3 DNA reads as TGTGCCAGCAGCCAAGCGGCGGTCGACACCGGGGAGCTGTTTTTT.